The clone carrying this T cell receptor beta chain has just a few counts. The antigen remains undetermined. This sample is drawn from a study of vaccination effects on CD4 cells after COVID-19. Whole-study results and caveats: The study found marked clonal contraction of infection- and vaccine-induced clones late after vaccination. Sampling in the study covered few convalescent patients and included no early post-infection timepoints.

TCRdb keeps only in-frame clones here, not all; method: immunoSEQ multiplex PCR. Among tens of thousands of clones listed, 76% were seen once. Sequencing was preceded by expansion of antigen-specific CD4+ T cells with viral peptide pools in the ViraFEST assay. Culture lasted about 11 days before CD4+ T cell isolation. This person caught SARS-CoV-2 sometime from March to December 2020, and PCR testing confirmed the infection. Negative control cultures were stimulated with an HIV-1 Nef peptide pool. Cultures got half-medium changes with IL-2 on days 3 and 7. The germline V gene encodes CDR1 GTSNPN and CDR2 SVGIG (reference sequence). The CDR3 runs to 18 residues. Trimming took 5 bases from V and 4 from J, leaving 30 bases between them.

The clonotype was recovered from a human donor who had a prior SARS-CoV-2 infection. Here the sequenced sample was CD4+ T cells from PBMCs cultured with HIV peptides, taken before COVID-19 vaccination. This sample's subset: HIV-1 Nef peptide pool negative control/reference culture. This chain links TRBV30 with TRBJ2-7, with D perhaps matching TRBD2 (7 bases). The CDR3 region has the DNA TGTGCCTGGGAGGGGGAGGGAATTGGTCCCCGAAATCGTTACGAGCAGTACTTC. Translating it yields CAWEGEGIGPRNRYEQYF. Full variable domain (remainder filled in from reference TRBV30 and TRBJ2-7): SQTIHQWPATLVQPVGSPLSLECTVEGTSNPNLYWYRQAAGRGLQLLFYSVGIGQISSEVPQNLSASRPQDRQFILSSKKLLLSDSGFYLCAWEGEGIGPRNRYEQYFGPGTRLTVT.